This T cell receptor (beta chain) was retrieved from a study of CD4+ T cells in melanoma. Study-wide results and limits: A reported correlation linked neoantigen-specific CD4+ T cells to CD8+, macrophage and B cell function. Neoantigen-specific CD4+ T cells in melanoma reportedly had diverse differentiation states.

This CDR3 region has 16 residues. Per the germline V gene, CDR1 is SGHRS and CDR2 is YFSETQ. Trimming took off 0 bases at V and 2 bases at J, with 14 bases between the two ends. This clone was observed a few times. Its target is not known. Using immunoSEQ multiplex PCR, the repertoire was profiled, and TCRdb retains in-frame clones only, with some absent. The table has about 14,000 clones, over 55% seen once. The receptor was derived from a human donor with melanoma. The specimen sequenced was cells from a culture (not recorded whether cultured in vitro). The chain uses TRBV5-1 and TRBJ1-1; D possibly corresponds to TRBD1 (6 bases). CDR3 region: CASSLDAMGANTEAFF. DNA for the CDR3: TGCGCCAGCAGCTTGGACGCAATGGGGGCTAACACTGAAGCTTTCTTT. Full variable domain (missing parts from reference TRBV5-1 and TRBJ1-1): KAGVTQTPRYLIKTRGQQVTLSCSPISGHRSVSWYQQTPGQGLQFLFEYFSETQRNKGNFPGRFSGRQFSNSRSEMNVSTLELGDSALYLCASSLDAMGANTEAFFGQGTRLTVV.